A selection of T cell receptor beta chains follows, all from one sample in a study of T cells expressing NK-cell markers. Following a re-call of the 5' RACE reads, TCRdb has one entry per CDR3 protein and lacks DNA. Its listing shows roughly 180,000 distinct CDR3 sequences. The sample comprised blood T cells: a sorted CD56 or NKG2C T cell subset, CD4+ or CD8+ T cells, or bulk PBMC T cells (not recorded which). These receptors were obtained from a woman between 18 and 69 years old in good health. CDR3s include the opening cysteine and the closing phenylalanine or tryptophan. Each record gives: V gene, J gene, CDR3 protein.

TRBV6-1	TRBJ2-7	CAGTSGRAVEQYF
TRBV12-3/TRBV12-4	TRBJ1-6	CASSLRVDRLGSPLHF
TRBV20-1	TRBJ2-3	CSAPPAGIGTDTQYF
TRBV7-9	TRBJ2-5	CASLQSQETQYF
TRBV4-2	TRBJ2-1	CASSLGTSAYYNEQFF
TRBV5-1	TRBJ2-3	CASAGQGKGDTQYF
TRBV5-1	TRBJ2-7	CASSTTAGSYEQYF
TRBV12-3/TRBV12-4	TRBJ2-1	CASSPGHPQFF
TRBV11-2	TRBJ1-2	CASSFRANYGYTF
TRBV5-1	TRBJ2-3	CASSLAFSSDTQYF
TRBV6-6	TRBJ2-7	CASTALRSYEQYF